This T cell receptor (beta chain) was captured in a study of T cells expressing NK-cell markers. Broader study findings: In several donors, dominant clonotypes made up about 25-60.1% of CD3+CD56-NKG2C+ cells. About 1.0-8% of CD8+ T cells in roughly six donors belonged to dominant NKG2C+ clonotypes.

In generating TCR beta cDNA, 5'RACE template switching with UMIs was used. TCRdb re-called the 5' RACE reads, yielding one record per CDR3 amino acid sequence without DNA. The ten top clones account for around 0.4%, within a sample of more than 250,000 distinct CDR3 sequences. The CDR3 is 15 residues long. In germline, CDR1 is ENHRY, CDR2 SYGVKD. Comment on this clonotype: The antigen is undetermined.

The V and J genes are TRBV10-3 and TRBJ2-7; the D call from TCRdb, TRBD2, cannot be confirmed without DNA. The receptor comes from a man aged 18-30 years in good health. Sample: blood T cells: a sorted CD56 or NKG2C T cell subset, CD4+ or CD8+ T cells, or bulk PBMC T cells (not recorded which). CDR3 sequence reads: CAISEQGLAGDEQYF.